Described below is a single TCR beta chain sequence and its context. Libraries were prepared by immunoSEQ multiplex PCR; TCRdb keeps only in-frame clonotypes and omits some of them. The sample lists about 220,000 clones, about 83% occurring once. The CDR3 is 14 residues long. Germline V gives CDR1 ENHRY, CDR2 SYGVKD. Trimming removed 4 bases at V and 0 bases at J, with 7 bases between. This sample is part of a study of blood T cell repertoires in COVID-19. Sequences were obtained from PBMCs or T cells enriched from blood (not recorded which). This receptor was identified in a woman in her fifties or sixties who had been exposed to COVID-19. V is TRBV10-3 and J is TRBJ1-3, with D uncertain. CDR3 loop: CAISGGDSGNTIYF. The CDR3 nucleotides are TGTGCCATCAGTGGCGGGGACTCTGGAAACACCATATATTTT.